Detailed here is one TCR beta chain. At one end the junction does not follow the germline gene, possibly because of a read error. The sample comes from a study of breast tumors, draining lymph nodes, adjacent tissues. TCRdb re-derived calls from the multiplex PCR reads in MiXCR, one entry per CDR3 protein. This sample has some 170,000 distinct CDR3 sequences, with 25% to 40% found just once. Breast cancer patients provided tissue from their axillary draining lymph nodes. CDR1 is MNHNY and CDR2 is SVGAGI in the germline V gene (reference sequence). The CDR3 is 15 residues long. This TCR was recovered from a female donor with breast cancer. Some clones in this sample may be carry-over from other donors' samples. The chain recombines TRBV6-6 with TRBJ2-1; perhaps TRBD2 as D (6 bases). Sequencing was carried out using axillary lymph node tissue. This CDR3 reads CASSFSGDSYDEQFF. DNA of the CDR3: TGTGCCAGCAGTTTCTCGGGGGACTCCTACGATGAGCAGTTCTTC.